These 18 T cell receptor beta chains came from one sample sequenced in a study of blood T cell repertoires in COVID-19. The data were produced by immunoSEQ multiplex PCR, yet TCRdb's version contains in-frame clones alone and is incomplete. The sample carries 200,000 to 250,000 clones, 70% to 90% recorded once. Source material: peripheral blood. The receptors were gathered from a man aged 50-59 years with COVID-19, enrolled during active disease.

The chain couples TRBV2 to TRBJ2-5, with 7 bases lining up with TRBD1. The CDR3 contains 16 residues. Per the germline V gene, CDR1 is SNHLY and CDR2 is FYNNEI. The trim removed 4 bases at V and 2 bases at J, leaving 10 bases unmatched. CDR3 nucleotide sequence: TGTGCCAGCAGTGGACAGGGACCCATAATACAAGAGACCCAGTACTTC. Its translation is CASSGQGPIIQETQYF.

The genes are TRBV7-9 and TRBJ2-3, with a weak D call TRBD1 (6 bases). V gave up 3 bases and J gave up 0 bases, with 13 bases separating them. Germline V gene lookup returns CDR1 SEHNR and CDR2 FQNEAQ (reference sequence). The CDR3 consists of 16 residues. The CDR3 nucleotides are TGTGCCAGCAGCTTTCCGGGACAACCTAGCACAGATACGCAGTATTTT. Protein: CASSFPGQPSTDTQYF.

The V gene is TRBV30, the J gene TRBJ2-1, with D tentatively TRBD2 (7 bases). The V gene's germline CDR1 is GTSNPN and CDR2 SVGIG (reference sequence). The CDR3 loop spans 14 amino acids. The V and J ends lost 3 bases and 3 bases respectively, with 12 bases between them. DNA of the CDR3: TGTGCCTGGAGGAAAGGGGGGGTCTACAATGAGCAGTTCTTC. This encodes CAWRKGGVYNEQFF. Variable domain in full (rest from reference TRBV30 and TRBJ2-1): SQTIHQWPATLVQPVGSPLSLECTVEGTSNPNLYWYRQAAGRGLQLLFYSVGIGQISSEVPQNLSASRPQDRQFILSSKKLLLSDSGFYLCAWRKGGVYNEQFFGPGTRLTVL.

The genes are TRBV2 and TRBJ1-1; TRBD1 might be the D (6 bases). Germline V gene data show CDR1 as SNHLY and CDR2 as FYNNEI. The CDR3 has 12 amino acids. The V end lost 10 bases, the J end lost 0 bases, and 9 bases lay between the germline ends. CDR3: CATRQVNTEAFF. CDR3 in DNA: TGTGCCACCAGACAGGTGAACACTGAAGCTTTCTTT.

This clone occurred many times. The chain joins TRBV6-8 to TRBJ2-4; a possible D gene is TRBD2 (6 bases). The V end was cut by 5 bases, the J end by 0 bases, with 11 bases between. Looked up from germline, CDR1 is MNHGY and CDR2 is SAAAGT. There are 15 residues in the CDR3. The DNA of the CDR3 is TGTGCCAGCAGTACGGGGGACCTAGCCAAAAACATTCAGTACTTC. Residues: CASSTGDLAKNIQYF.

The chain uses TRBV4-3 and TRBJ1-2, with 8 bases that match TRBD1. The germline V gene has CDR1 LGHNA and CDR2 YSLEER. Trimming at V came to 1 base and at J to 5 bases, leaving 3 bases not matched to a gene. The CDR3 totals 14 residues. CDR3: CASSQAGGTYGYTF. The CDR3 DNA reads as TGCGCCAGCAGCCAAGCAGGGGGCACATATGGCTACACCTTC.

This clone turned up a few times. This sequence joins TRBV7-6 and TRBJ2-7, with 8 bases identical to TRBD2. This CDR3 is built from 16 residues. Germline V lookup: CDR1 SGHVS, CDR2 FNYEAQ. The junction had 11 bases not matched to a gene; V was cut back by 5 bases and J by 2 bases. The chain's CDR3 is CASSTGGGLSAYEQYF. Here the CDR3 DNA reads TGTGCCAGCAGCACCGGGGGGGGACTATCGGCCTACGAGCAGTACTTC.

This chain joins TRBV30 and TRBJ1-1; possible D gene TRBD1, 6 bases. The germline V gene encodes CDR1 GTSNPN and CDR2 SVGIG (reference sequence). This CDR3 is built from 15 residues. V lost 2 bases to trimming and J lost 0 bases, with 13 bases between them. This CDR3 reads CAWSPRTAMNTEAFF. The CDR3 region has the DNA TGTGCCTGGAGTCCCCGGACAGCGATGAACACTGAAGCTTTCTTT.

The genes are TRBV19 and TRBJ1-6; the D is unclear. Trimming removed 6 bases from V and 11 bases from J, with 20 bases in between. The germline gives CDR1 LNHDA, CDR2 SQIVND (reference sequence). The CDR3 is made up of 15 amino acids. CDR3 DNA: TGTGCCAGTAGGATCGGGATCGGGTTGCCGGCACCCCTCCACTTT. Translated, it gives CASRIGIGLPAPLHF.

This clone was seen more than once but under ten times. V and J are TRBV7-3 and TRBJ2-1; 8 positions agree with TRBD2. The CDR3 is made up of 16 amino acids. CDR1 and CDR2 (germline): SGHTA, FQGTGA. The J segment lost 4 bases and the V segment lost 1 base, leaving 6 bases of the junction unmatched. In nucleotides, the CDR3 is TGTGCCAGCAGCTTAAAAGCGGGAGCTGGGTACAATGAGCAGTTCTTC. Translated, it gives CASSLKAGAGYNEQFF. Filled out from reference TRBV7-3 and TRBJ2-1, the complete variable domain reads GAGVSQTPSNKVTEKGKYVELRCDPISGHTALYWYRQSLGQGPEFLIYFQGTGAADDSGLPNDRFFAVRPEGSVSTLKIQRTERGDSAVYLCASSLKAGAGYNEQFFGPGTRLTVL.

This chain connects TRBV11-2 to TRBJ2-6; D ambiguous. The CDR3 has 18 amino acids. CDR1 is SGHAT, CDR2 FQNNGV, per germline. V lost 0 bases and J lost 1, with 13 bases in between. CDR3: CASSLEFGVGSGANVLTF. In DNA form, the CDR3 reads TGTGCCAGCAGCTTAGAGTTCGGAGTGGGTTCTGGGGCCAACGTCCTGACTTTC.

The rearrangement joins TRBV6-5 to TRBJ1-3; possible D gene TRBD1, 6 bases. This CDR3 region has 16 residues. Germline lookup yields CDR1 MNHEY and CDR2 SVGAGI. The germline V and J ends were trimmed by 2 bases and 2 bases, with 13 bases remaining between them. Here the CDR3 reads CASSYVQGRPGNTIYF. The DNA for the CDR3 is TGTGCCAGCAGTTACGTACAGGGACGGCCTGGAAACACCATATATTTT.

The V and J genes are TRBV7-7 and TRBJ2-2; the D gene is possibly TRBD2 (6 bases). Trimming stripped 5 bases from V and 4 bases from J, with 8 bases between. Germline lookup yields CDR1 SSHAT and CDR2 FNYEAQ (reference sequence). The CDR3 extends over 13 amino acids. The CDR3 loop is CASSRDFTGELFF. The CDR3 nucleotides read TGTGCCAGCAGCAGGGACTTCACCGGGGAGCTGTTTTTT.

Here the CDR3 reads CASKRLAGGVRSYNEQFF. CDR3 bases: TGTGCCAGCAAACGACTAGCGGGGGGCGTGCGCTCCTACAATGAGCAGTTCTTC. The chain recombines TRBV27 with TRBJ2-1; the match to TRBD2 covers 13 bases. V was clipped by 7 bases and J by 0 bases; unmatched bases: 9. There are 18 residues in the CDR3. Germline V gene sequence: CDR1 MNHEY, CDR2 SMNVEV (reference sequence).

The chain has TRBV28 and TRBJ2-7; TRBD2 agrees at 8 bases. The V gene end was trimmed by 6 bases and the J gene end by 13 bases; junction bases not matched to a gene: 11. The length of the CDR3 is 12 residues. Germline CDR1 reads MDHEN; CDR2 reads SYDVKM. The CDR3 reads CASSTPGTRIYF. The CDR3 DNA is TGTGCCAGCAGCACCCCCGGGACTAGGATATACTTC.

The J gene is TRBJ2-7, the V gene TRBV21-1; TRBD1, the D gene given by the table, was not confirmed from the DNA. TRBV21-1 represents a pseudogene. This CDR3 is built from 11 residues. CDR3 DNA: TGTGCCAGCAGCCCCCAGGGCGAGCAGTACTTC. Its protein is CASSPQGEQYF.

The chain employs TRBV4-1 and TRBJ1-4, with D possibly TRBD1 on 5 matching bases. The CDR3 length is 12 residues. Trimming stripped 8 bases from V and 10 bases from J, with 14 bases between. Germline assignment: CDR1 MGHRA and CDR2 YSYEKL. The CDR3 is CASGLTGGKLFF. The DNA for the CDR3 is TGCGCCAGCGGGTTGACCGGGGGAAAACTGTTTTTT.

CDR3 region: CASSDGQGGMDFF. CDR3 DNA sequence: TGTGCCAGCAGTGACGGACAGGGAGGTATGGATTTCTTT. The rearrangement joins TRBV28 to TRBJ1-1; 8 positions match TRBD1. V shed 5 bases, J shed 13 bases, and the junction held 12 bases outside the gene matches. The CDR3 length is 13 residues. Germline CDR1 reads MDHEN; CDR2 reads SYDVKM.